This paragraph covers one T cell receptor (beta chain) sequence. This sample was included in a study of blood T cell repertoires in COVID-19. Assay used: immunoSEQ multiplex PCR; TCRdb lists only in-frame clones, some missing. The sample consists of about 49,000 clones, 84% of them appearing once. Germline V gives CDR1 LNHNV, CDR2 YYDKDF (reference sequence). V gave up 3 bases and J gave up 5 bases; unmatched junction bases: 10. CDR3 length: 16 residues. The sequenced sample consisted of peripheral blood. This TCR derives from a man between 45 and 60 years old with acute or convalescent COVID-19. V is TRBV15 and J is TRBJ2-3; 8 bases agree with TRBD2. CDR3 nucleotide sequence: TGTGCCACCAGCAGGAGGACTAGCAACAGCGGAGATACGCAGTATTTT. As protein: CATSRRTSNSGDTQYF.